A selection of T cell receptor beta chains follows, all from one sample in a study of cytotoxic CD8 clonotypes in ibrutinib-treated CLL. The assay was immunoSEQ multiplex PCR, and TCRdb's table has in-frame clones only and misses some. This table holds some 350,000 clones, about 61% found once. The input for sequencing was PBMCs, taken after 36 months of ibrutinib treatment. The receptors come from a human donor with chronic lymphocytic leukemia. Both conserved end residues are part of each CDR3. The D gene is left open where the match is weak. Not all rows give a size; the values are once, few, many and, for expanded clones, a class.

j_gene,abundance,v_gene,d_gene,CDR3aa,CDR3nt
TRBJ2-7,.,TRBV19,TRBD1,CASSIRDRDYEQYF,TGTGCCAGTAGTATCCGGGACAGAGACTACGAGCAGTACTTC
TRBJ2-7,.,TRBV14,TRBD2,CASSQDPGLGKYEQYF,TGTGCCAGCAGCCAAGACCCTGGACTAGGCAAGTACGAGCAGTACTTC
TRBJ2-5,few,TRBV6-5,.,CASSYSLQAETQYF,TGTGCCAGCAGTTACTCCCTGCAGGCCGAGACCCAGTACTTC
TRBJ2-4,.,TRBV7-2,.,CASSHGTPKNIQYF,TGTGCCAGCAGCCACGGGACACCCAAAAACATTCAGTACTTC
TRBJ2-3,few,TRBV11-2,.,CASSLGDTQYF,TGTGCCAGCAGTCTCGGCGATACGCAGTATTTT
TRBJ2-5,.,TRBV5-6,.,CASSPLLAEETQYF,TGTGCCAGCAGCCCCCTCCTCGCGGAAGAGACCCAGTACTTC
TRBJ2-5,.,TRBV28,.,CASRPHVASRTQYF,TGTGCCAGCAGACCCCATGTCGCGTCTCGGACCCAGTACTTC
TRBJ1-2,.,TRBV5-8,.,CASTDRIYGYTF,TGTGCCAGCACAGACAGGATCTATGGCTACACCTTC
TRBJ1-1,.,TRBV9,.,CASSVALNTEAFF,TGTGCCAGCAGCGTAGCCCTGAACACTGAAGCTTTCTTT
TRBJ2-1,.,TRBV11-2,.,CASSLAPTGSNNEQFF,TGTGCCAGCAGCTTAGCCCCAACTGGCTCCAACAATGAGCAGTTCTTC
TRBJ1-3,.,TRBV9,.,CASSVDVFSGNTIYF,TGTGCCAGCAGCGTAGACGTATTCTCTGGAAACACCATATATTTT
TRBJ2-7,.,TRBV11-2,.,CASSLRETDTYEQYF,TGTGCCAGCAGCTTACGGGAGACAGACACCTACGAGCAGTACTTC
TRBJ2-5,few,TRBV5-1,TRBD2,CASSLGSAGGETQYF,TGCGCCAGCAGCTTGGGCTCGGCGGGAGGAGAGACCCAGTACTTC
TRBJ2-7,few,TRBV27,.,CASSLSGYNEQYF,TGTGCCAGCAGTTTATCAGGGTACAACGAGCAGTACTTC
TRBJ1-4,few,TRBV2,.,CASRTRWVDGKLFF,TGTGCCAGCAGGACCCGCTGGGTCGACGGAAAACTGTTTTTT
TRBJ2-7,.,TRBV28,TRBD1,CASSSTRDRVDEQYF,TGTGCCAGCAGTTCAACCCGGGACAGGGTAGACGAGCAGTACTTC